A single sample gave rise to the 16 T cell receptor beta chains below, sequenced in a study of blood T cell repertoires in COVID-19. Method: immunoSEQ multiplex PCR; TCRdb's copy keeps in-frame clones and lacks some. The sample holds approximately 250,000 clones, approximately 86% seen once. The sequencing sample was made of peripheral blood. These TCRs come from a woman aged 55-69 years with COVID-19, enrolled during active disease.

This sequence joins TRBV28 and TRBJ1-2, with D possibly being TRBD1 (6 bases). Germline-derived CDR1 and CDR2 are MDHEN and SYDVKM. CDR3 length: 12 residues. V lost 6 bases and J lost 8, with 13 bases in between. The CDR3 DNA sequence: TGTGCCAGCAGCCTCCAGGGGACGGGCTACACCTTC. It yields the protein CASSLQGTGYTF.

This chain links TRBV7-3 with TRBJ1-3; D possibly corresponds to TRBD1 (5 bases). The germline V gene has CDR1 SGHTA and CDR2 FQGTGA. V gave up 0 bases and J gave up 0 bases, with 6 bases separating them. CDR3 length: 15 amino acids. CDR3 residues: CASSLTGASGNTIYF. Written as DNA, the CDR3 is TGTGCCAGCAGCTTAACAGGGGCCTCTGGAAACACCATATATTTT.

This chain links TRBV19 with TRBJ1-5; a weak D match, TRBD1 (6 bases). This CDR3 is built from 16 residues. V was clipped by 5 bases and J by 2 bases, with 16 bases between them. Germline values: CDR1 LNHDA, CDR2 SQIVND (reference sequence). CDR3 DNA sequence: TGTGCCAGTAGTGTACAGGGAGGGGACGGCAATCAGCCCCAGCATTTT. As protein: CASSVQGGDGNQPQHF. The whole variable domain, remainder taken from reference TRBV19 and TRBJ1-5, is DGGITQSPKYLFRKEGQNVTLSCEQNLNHDAMYWYRQDPGQGLRLIYYSQIVNDFQKGDIAEGYSVSREKKESFPLTVTSAQKNPTAFYLCASSVQGGDGNQPQHFGDGTRLSIL.

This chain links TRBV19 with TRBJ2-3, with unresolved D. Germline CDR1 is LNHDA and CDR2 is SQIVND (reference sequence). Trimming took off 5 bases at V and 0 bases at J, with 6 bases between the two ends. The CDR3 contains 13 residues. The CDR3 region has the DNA TGTGCCAGTAGTCTCCTAAGCACAGATACGCAGTATTTT. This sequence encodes CASSLLSTDTQYF.

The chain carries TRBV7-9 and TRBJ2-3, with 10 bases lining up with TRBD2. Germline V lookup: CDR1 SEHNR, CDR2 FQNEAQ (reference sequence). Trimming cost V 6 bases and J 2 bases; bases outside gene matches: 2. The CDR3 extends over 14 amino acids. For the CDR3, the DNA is TGTGCCAGCAGACTAGCGGGAAACACAGATACGCAGTATTTT. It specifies CASRLAGNTDTQYF.

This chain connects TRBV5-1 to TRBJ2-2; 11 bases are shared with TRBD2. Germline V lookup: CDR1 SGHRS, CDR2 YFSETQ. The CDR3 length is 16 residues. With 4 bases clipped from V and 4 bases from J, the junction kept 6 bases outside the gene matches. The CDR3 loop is CASSVLAGGPTGELFF. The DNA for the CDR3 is TGCGCCAGCAGCGTTCTAGCGGGAGGACCCACCGGGGAGCTGTTTTTT.

The CDR3 DNA reads as TGTGCCAGCAGTCTTTATAGCGGAATAGAGCAGTTCTTC. Translated: CASSLYSGIEQFF. The chain employs TRBV12-3 or TRBV12-4 and TRBJ2-1; D perhaps matches TRBD2 (6 bases). V shed 5 bases and J shed 10 bases, with 15 bases lying between them. The CDR3 sequence is 13 residues long.

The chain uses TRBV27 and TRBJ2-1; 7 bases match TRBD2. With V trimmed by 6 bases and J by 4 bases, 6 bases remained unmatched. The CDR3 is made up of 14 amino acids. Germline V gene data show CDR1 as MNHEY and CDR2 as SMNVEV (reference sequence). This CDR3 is CASRAGVMYNEQFF. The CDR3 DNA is TGTGCCAGCAGGGCGGGAGTGATGTACAATGAGCAGTTCTTC.

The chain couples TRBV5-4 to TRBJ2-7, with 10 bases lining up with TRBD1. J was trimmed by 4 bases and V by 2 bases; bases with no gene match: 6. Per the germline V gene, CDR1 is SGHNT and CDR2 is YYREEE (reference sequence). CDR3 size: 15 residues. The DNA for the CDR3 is TGTGCCAGCAGCTTACCGGGACAGGGGACTTACGAGCAGTACTTC. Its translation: CASSLPGQGTYEQYF. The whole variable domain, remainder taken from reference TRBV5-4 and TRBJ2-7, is ETGVTQSPTHLIKTRGQQVTLRCSSQSGHNTVSWYQQALGQGPQFIFQYYREEENGRGNFPPRFSGLQFPNYSSELNVNALELDDSALYLCASSLPGQGTYEQYFGPGTRLTVT.

In DNA, the CDR3 is TGTGCCAGCTCACCGTTGAGAGAGAGTGAGCAGTTCTTC. This translates into CASSPLRESEQFF. The chain has TRBV18 and TRBJ2-1; no reliable D call. The V gene lost 3 bases and the J gene lost 9 bases, with 12 bases spanning the gap. The CDR3 runs 13 residues. Germline CDR1 KGHSH, CDR2 LQKENI. The full variable domain, its missing parts supplied by reference TRBV18 and TRBJ2-1, is NAGVMQNPRHLVRRRGQEARLRCSPMKGHSHVYWYRQLPEEGLKFMVYLQKENIIDESGMPKERFSAEFPKEGPSILRIQQVVRGDSAAYFCASSPLRESEQFFGPGTRLTVL.

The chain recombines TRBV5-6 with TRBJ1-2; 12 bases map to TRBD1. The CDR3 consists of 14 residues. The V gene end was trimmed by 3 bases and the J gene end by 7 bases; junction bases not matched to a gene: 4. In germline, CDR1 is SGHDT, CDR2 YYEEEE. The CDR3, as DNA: TGTGCCAGCAGCTGGGGACAGGGGGCTGTTGGCTACACCTTC. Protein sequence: CASSWGQGAVGYTF.

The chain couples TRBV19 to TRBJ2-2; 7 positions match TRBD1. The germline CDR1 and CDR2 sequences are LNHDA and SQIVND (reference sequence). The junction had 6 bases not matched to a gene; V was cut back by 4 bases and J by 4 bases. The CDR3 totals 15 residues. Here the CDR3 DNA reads TGTGCCAGTAGTAACCCGGGACAGTCCACCGGGGAGCTGTTTTTT. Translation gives CASSNPGQSTGELFF.

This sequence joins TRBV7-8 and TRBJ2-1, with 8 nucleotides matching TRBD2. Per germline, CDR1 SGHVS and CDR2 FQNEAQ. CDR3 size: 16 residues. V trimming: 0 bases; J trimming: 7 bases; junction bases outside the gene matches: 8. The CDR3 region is CASSLAPGLVYNEQFF. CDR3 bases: TGTGCCAGCAGCTTAGCGCCGGGACTAGTTTATAATGAGCAGTTCTTC.

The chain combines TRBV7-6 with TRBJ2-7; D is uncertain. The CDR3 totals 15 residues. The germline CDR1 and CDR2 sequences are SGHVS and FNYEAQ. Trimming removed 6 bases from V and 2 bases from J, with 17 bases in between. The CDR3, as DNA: TGTGCCAGCAGTTTATTGACTTACGGCACCTACGAGCAGTACTTC. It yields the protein CASSLLTYGTYEQYF. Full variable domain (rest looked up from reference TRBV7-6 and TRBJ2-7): GAGVSQSPRYKVTKRGQDVALRCDPISGHVSLYWYRQALGQGPEFLTYFNYEAQQDKSGLPNDRFSAERPEGSISTLTIQRTEQRDSAMYRCASSLLTYGTYEQYFGPGTRLTVT.

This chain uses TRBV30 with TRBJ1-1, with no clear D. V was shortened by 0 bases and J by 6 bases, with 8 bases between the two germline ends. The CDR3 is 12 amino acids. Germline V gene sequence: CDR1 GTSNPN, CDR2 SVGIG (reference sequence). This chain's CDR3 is CAWSVLRAEAFF. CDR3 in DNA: TGTGCCTGGAGTGTACTTAGAGCTGAAGCTTTCTTT.

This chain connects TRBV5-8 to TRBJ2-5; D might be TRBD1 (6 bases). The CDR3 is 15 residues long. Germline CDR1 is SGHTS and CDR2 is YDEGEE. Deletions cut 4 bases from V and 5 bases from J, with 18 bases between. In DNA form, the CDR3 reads TGTGCCAGCAGCCACGGACAGATTTTGAGCGAGACCCAGTACTTC. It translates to CASSHGQILSETQYF.